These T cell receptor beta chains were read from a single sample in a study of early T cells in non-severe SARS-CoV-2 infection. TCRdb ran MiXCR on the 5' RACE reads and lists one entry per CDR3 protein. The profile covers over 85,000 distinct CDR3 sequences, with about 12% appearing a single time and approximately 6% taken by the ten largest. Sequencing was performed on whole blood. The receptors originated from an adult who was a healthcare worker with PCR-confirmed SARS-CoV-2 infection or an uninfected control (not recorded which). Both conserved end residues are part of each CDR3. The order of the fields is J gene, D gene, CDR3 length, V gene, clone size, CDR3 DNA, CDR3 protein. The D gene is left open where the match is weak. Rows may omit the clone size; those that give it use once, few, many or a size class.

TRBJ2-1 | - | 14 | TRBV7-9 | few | TGTGCCAGCAGCTTAGGCCCATTAGTTCATGAGCAGTTCTTC | CASSLGPLVHEQFF
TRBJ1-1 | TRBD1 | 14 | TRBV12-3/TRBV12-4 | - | TGTGCCAGCACCCTGACAGGGACGAACACTGAAGCTTTCTTT | CASTLTGTNTEAFF
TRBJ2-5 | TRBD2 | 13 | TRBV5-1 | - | TGCGCCAGCAGCCGGACTAGTGGACAGACCCAGTACTTC | CASSRTSGQTQYF
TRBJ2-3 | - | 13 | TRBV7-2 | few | TGTGCCAGCAGCTTAAGATCCCCGGATACGCAGTATTTT | CASSLRSPDTQYF
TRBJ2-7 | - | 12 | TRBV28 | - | TGTGCCAGCAGTTTATCCGGAAACGAGCAGTACTTC | CASSLSGNEQYF
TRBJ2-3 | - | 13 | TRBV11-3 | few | TGTGCCAGCAGCTTAGGAGGGGCCGATACGCAGTATTTT | CASSLGGADTQYF
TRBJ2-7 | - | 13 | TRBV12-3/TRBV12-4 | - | TGTGCCAGCAGTTTAAGCCGGCGGGACGAGCAGTACTTC | CASSLSRRDEQYF
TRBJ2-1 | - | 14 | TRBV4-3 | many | TGCGCCAGCAGCCAAGATTATGGAGTCCGTGAGCAGTTCTTC | CASSQDYGVREQFF
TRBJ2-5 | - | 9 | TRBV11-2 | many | TGTGCCATACAAGAGACCCAGTACTTC | CAIQETQYF
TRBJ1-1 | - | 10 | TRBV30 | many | TGTGCCTGGAGTGTTAGGGAAGCTTTCTTT | CAWSVREAFF
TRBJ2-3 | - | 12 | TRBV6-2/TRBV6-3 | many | TGTGCCAGCAGTACGCGGACAGATACGCAGTATTTT | CASSTRTDTQYF
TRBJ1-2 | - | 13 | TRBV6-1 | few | TGTGCCAGCAGTGAAGGGCCCGACTATGGCTACACCTTC | CASSEGPDYGYTF
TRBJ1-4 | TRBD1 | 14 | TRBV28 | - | TGTGCCAGCAGTCCGGGACAGTTAAATGAAAAACTGTTTTTT | CASSPGQLNEKLFF
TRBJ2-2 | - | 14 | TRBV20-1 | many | TGCAGTGCTGGTAATTCCGGAAGCTCGGGGGAGCTGTTTTTT | CSAGNSGSSGELFF
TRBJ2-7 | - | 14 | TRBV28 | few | TGTGCCAGCTCTAAGTGGCGGGACCAACACGAGCAGTACTTC | CASSKWRDQHEQYF
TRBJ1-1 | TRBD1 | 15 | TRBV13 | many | TGTGCCAGCAGCCAAGAGGGACAGGGAGAGACTGAAGCTTTCTTT | CASSQEGQGETEAFF
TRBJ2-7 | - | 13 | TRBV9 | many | TGTGCCAGCAGCGTAGGGTCTGCCTACGAGCAGTACTTC | CASSVGSAYEQYF
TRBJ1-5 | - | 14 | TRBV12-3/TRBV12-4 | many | TGTGCCAGCAGTTTAGGGTACGGCAGTCAGCCCCAGCATTTT | CASSLGYGSQPQHF
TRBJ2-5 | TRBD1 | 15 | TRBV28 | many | TGTGCCAGCCACTCCCGACAGGGCAATCGGGAGACCCAGTACTTC | CASHSRQGNRETQYF
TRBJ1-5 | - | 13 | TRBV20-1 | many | TGCAGTGCTAGTACGGCGGGGGATCAGCCCCAGCATTTT | CSASTAGDQPQHF
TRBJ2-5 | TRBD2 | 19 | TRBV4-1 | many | TGCGCCAGCAGCCGGAGAGGACTAGCGGGCGCATTGAGGAGGGAGACCCAGTACTTC | CASSRRGLAGALRRETQYF
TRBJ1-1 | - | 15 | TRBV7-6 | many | TGTGCCAGCAGCCGCCCATCGGGGACCAACACTGAAGCTTTCTTT | CASSRPSGTNTEAFF
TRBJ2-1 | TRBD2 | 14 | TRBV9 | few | TGTGCCAGCAGCGGGGGGACTAGCTATCATGAGCAGTTCTTC | CASSGGTSYHEQFF
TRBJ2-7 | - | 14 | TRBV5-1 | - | TGCGCCAGCAGCTTGGCACTAGCTCCGGGCGAGCAGTACTTC | CASSLALAPGEQYF
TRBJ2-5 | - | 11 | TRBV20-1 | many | TGCAGTGCTAGTGACAGGCAGACCCAGTACTTC | CSASDRQTQYF
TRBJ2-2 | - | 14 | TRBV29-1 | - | TGCAGCGTTTACACTAGGGTAAACACCGGGGAGCTGTTTTTT | CSVYTRVNTGELFF
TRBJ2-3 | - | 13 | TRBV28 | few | TGTGCCAGCAATAACGGGGGCACAGATACGCAGTATTTT | CASNNGGTDTQYF
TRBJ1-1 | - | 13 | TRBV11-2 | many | TGTGCCAGCAGCTTTCCGGCCGTGAGGGGAGCTTTCTTT | CASSFPAVRGAFF
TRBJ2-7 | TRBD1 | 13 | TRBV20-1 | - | TGCAGTGCCAGCGCAGGGGGCTCCTACGAGCAGTACTTC | CSASAGGSYEQYF
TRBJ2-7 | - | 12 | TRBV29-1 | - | TGCAGCGTTGAATCGTGGGGCAACGAGCAGTACTTC | CSVESWGNEQYF
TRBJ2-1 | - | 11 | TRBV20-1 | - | TGCAGTGCTATCCCCTACAATGAGCAGTTCTTC | CSAIPYNEQFF
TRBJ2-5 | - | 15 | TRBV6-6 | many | TGTGCCAGCAGTTACGGGACTCCGGGGATGGAGACCCAGTACTTC | CASSYGTPGMETQYF
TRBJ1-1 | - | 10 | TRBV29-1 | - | TGCAGCGCCGACAGCATGGGGGCTTTCTTT | CSADSMGAFF
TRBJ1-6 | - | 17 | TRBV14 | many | TGTGCCAGCAGCCACCGAATTCCGGGACATTCGCGTTCACCCCTCCACTTT | CASSHRIPGHSRSPLHF
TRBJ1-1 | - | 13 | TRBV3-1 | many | TGTGCCAGCAGCCGACGGGAGAACACTGAAGCTTTCTTT | CASSRRENTEAFF
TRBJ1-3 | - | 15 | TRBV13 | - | TGTGCCAGCAGCTTGAGGGTGACATCTGGAAACACCATATATTTT | CASSLRVTSGNTIYF
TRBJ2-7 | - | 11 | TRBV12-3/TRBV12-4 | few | TGTGCCACCCTTAAGGGCCACGAGCAGTACTTC | CATLKGHEQYF
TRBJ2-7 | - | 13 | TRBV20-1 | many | TGCAGTGCTAGGAGGGAGGCGTCCTACGAGCAGTACTTC | CSARREASYEQYF
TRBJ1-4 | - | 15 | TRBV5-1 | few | TGCGCCAGCAGCAAACGAGGGGCAACTAATGAAAAACTGTTTTTT | CASSKRGATNEKLFF
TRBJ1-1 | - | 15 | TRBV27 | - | TGTGCCAGCAGTTCTATTCGGGCCCGCGGGACTGAAGCTTTCTTT | CASSSIRARGTEAFF
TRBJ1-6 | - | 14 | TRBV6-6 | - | TGTGCCAGCTCCCGGGACCAAAGGGGTTCACCCCTCCACTTT | CASSRDQRGSPLHF
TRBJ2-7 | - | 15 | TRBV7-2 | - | TGTGCCAGCAGCTCCATGGTGGGGACCAGCGCCCTCCAGTACTTC | CASSSMVGTSALQYF
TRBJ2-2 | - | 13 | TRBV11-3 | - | TGTGCCAGCAGCTTGGGGGAAACCGGGGAGCTGTTTTTT | CASSLGETGELFF
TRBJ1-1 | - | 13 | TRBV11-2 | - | TGTGCCAGCAGCTTTTCGGAAGACACTGAAGCTTTCTTT | CASSFSEDTEAFF
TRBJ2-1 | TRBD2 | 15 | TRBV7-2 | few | TGTGCCAGCAGCTTGACTAGCGGGAACTACAATGAGCAGTTCTTC | CASSLTSGNYNEQFF
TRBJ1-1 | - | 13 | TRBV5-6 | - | TGTGCCAGCAGCTTGTCTGGTCGTCGTGAAGCTTTCTTT | CASSLSGRREAFF
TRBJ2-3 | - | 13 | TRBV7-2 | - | TGTGCCAGCAGCAACGCCGGACTAGATACGCAGTATTTT | CASSNAGLDTQYF
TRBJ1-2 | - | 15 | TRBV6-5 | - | TGTGCCAGCAGTTACGCCATAGGAGCGGGCTATGGCTACACCTTC | CASSYAIGAGYGYTF